A single sample gave rise to the 25 T cell receptor beta chains below, sequenced in a study of control samples from healthy donors and cancer patients. Profiled with immunoSEQ multiplex PCR; TCRdb holds only in-frame clones, not every one. The table includes approximately 220,000 clones, around 94% detected once. Sequencing was performed on blood. The receptor source for this set is a man aged 45-65 years in good health.

This clone was seen a handful of times. The CDR3 DNA is TGCGCCAGCAGCACCCCGGGGGGGGATACGCAGTATTTT. It encodes CASSTPGGDTQYF. The chain links TRBV5-1 to TRBJ2-3; 8 positions match TRBD2. Trimming removed 4 bases from V and 6 bases from J; junction bases left unmatched: 4. The CDR3 runs to 13 residues. In germline, CDR1 is SGHRS, CDR2 YFSETQ.

The V and J genes are TRBV5-4 and TRBJ2-5, with D possibly matching TRBD1 (5 bases). The germline gives CDR1 SGHNT, CDR2 YYREEE (reference sequence). V dropped 0 bases and J dropped 4 bases, with 10 bases sitting between them. The CDR3 loop spans 14 amino acids. This CDR3 is CASSLGGPRETQYF. CDR3 bases: TGTGCCAGCAGCTTGGGGGGCCCCCGAGAGACCCAGTACTTC.

The chain links TRBV18 to TRBJ2-7; no clear D gene. Germline CDR1 reads KGHSH; CDR2 reads LQKENI. The CDR3 covers 15 residues. Trimming took 6 bases from V and 1 from J, leaving 16 bases between them. This chain's CDR3 is CASSRVGGDSYEQYV. DNA of the CDR3: TGTGCCAGCTCCCGGGTAGGTGGCGATTCCTACGAGCAGTACGTC.

The V gene is TRBV6-5, the J gene TRBJ1-6; the D is unclear. The germline gives CDR1 MNHEY, CDR2 SVGAGI. Between the trimmed V and J ends, which lost 0 bases and 7 bases, there was a span of 10 bases. CDR3 size: 15 residues. The CDR3 loop is CASSYSQTGNSPLHF. CDR3 coding DNA: TGTGCCAGCAGTTACTCACAGACGGGCAATTCACCCCTCCACTTT.

The chain is built from TRBV9 and TRBJ1-4; possibly TRBD1 for D (6 bases). Per germline, CDR1 SGDLS and CDR2 YYNGEE. Between the trimmed V and J ends, which lost 0 bases and 3 bases, there was a span of 9 bases. The CDR3 covers 15 residues. CDR3 protein: CASSVATGPNEKLFF. Written as DNA, the CDR3 is TGTGCCAGCAGCGTAGCAACAGGGCCTAATGAAAAACTGTTTTTT. The whole variable domain, filled in from reference TRBV9 and TRBJ1-4, reads DSGVTQTPKHLITATGQRVTLRCSPRSGDLSVYWYQQSLDQGLQFLIQYYNGEERAKGNILERFSAQQFPDLHSELNLSSLELGDSALYFCASSVATGPNEKLFFGSGTQLSVL.

V usage is TRBV5-1 and J usage is TRBJ2-5, with D perhaps assigned TRBD1 or TRBD2 (6 bases each). Germline assignment: CDR1 SGHRS and CDR2 YFSETQ. V lost 0 bases and J lost 6, with 12 bases in between. This CDR3 has 14 amino acids. The CDR3 region has the DNA TGCGCCAGCAGCTTGGGGGAAGGGGGGAAGACCCAGTACTTC. Its translation is CASSLGEGGKTQYF.

The chain recombines TRBV4-2 with TRBJ1-2; D gene unclear. Between the trimmed V and J ends, which lost 0 bases and 4 bases, there was a span of 9 bases. The CDR3 length is 14 residues. Germline V CDR1 and CDR2: LGHNA, YNFKEQ. This CDR3 reads CASSQESVRYGYTF. As DNA, the CDR3 is TGTGCCAGCAGCCAAGAATCGGTACGCTATGGCTACACCTTC.

The chain joins TRBV6-5 to TRBJ1-3; the D gene is possibly TRBD1 (5 bases). Germline V gene lookup returns CDR1 MNHEY and CDR2 SVGAGI. The CDR3 is 14 amino acids. The V gene lost 10 bases and the J gene lost 4 bases, with 17 bases spanning the gap. The CDR3 loop is CATLLGGGGNTIYF. In nucleotides, the CDR3 is TGTGCCACCTTGCTGGGGGGTGGAGGAAACACCATATATTTT.

This clone has only one observation. The chain couples TRBV28 to TRBJ2-2; 8 nucleotides agree with TRBD2. V gave up 3 bases and J gave up 6 bases; unmatched junction bases: 6. Per the germline V gene, CDR1 is MDHEN and CDR2 is SYDVKM. The CDR3 extends over 15 amino acids. In nucleotides, the CDR3 is TGTGCCAGCAGTTTGGGCGGGGGGACGGCCGGGGAGCTGTTTTTT. It translates to CASSLGGGTAGELFF.

A word on this clone: At one end the junction does not follow the germline gene, possibly because of a read error. The chain's CDR3 is CASSHFGADISLAF. As DNA, the CDR3 is TGTGCCAGCAGCCATTTCGGCGCCGACATCTCGTTGGCGTTC. The chain combines TRBV4-2 with TRBJ1-2; D ambiguous. The germline CDR1 and CDR2 sequences are LGHNA and YNFKEQ. The CDR3 sequence is 14 residues long.

The rearrangement uses TRBV29-1 and TRBJ1-1, with D possibly being TRBD1 (6 bases). Deletions cut 6 bases from V and 1 base from J, with 15 bases between. In germline, CDR1 is SQVTM, CDR2 ANQGSEA. The CDR3 loop spans 14 amino acids. CDR3 bases: TGCAGCGTCCAAATGGACAGAGCGAACACTGAAGCTTTCTTT. Its translation is CSVQMDRANTEAFF. The whole variable domain, remainder taken from reference TRBV29-1 and TRBJ1-1, is SAVISQKPSRDICQRGTSLTIQCQVDSQVTMMFWYRQQPGQSLTLIATANQGSEATYESGFVIDKFPISRPNLTFSTLTVSNMSPEDSSIYLCSVQMDRANTEAFFGQGTRLTVV.

The rearrangement uses TRBV19 and TRBJ1-6; D possibly corresponds to TRBD1 (5 bases). The V and J ends lost 4 bases and 5 bases respectively, with 15 bases between them. This CDR3 is 16 amino acids long. Germline V gives CDR1 LNHDA, CDR2 SQIVND (reference sequence). CDR3 in amino acids: CASSTRRGVNNSPLHF. Written as DNA, the CDR3 is TGTGCCAGTAGTACTCGCCGGGGCGTAAATAATTCACCCCTCCACTTT.

The chain carries TRBV3-1 (or the pseudogene TRBV3-2) and TRBJ2-7; TRBD2 matches 8 bases. CDR3 length: 17 residues. The germline V gene has CDR1 LGHDT and CDR2 YNNKEL (reference sequence). The V and J ends lost 3 bases and 5 bases, in that order; junction bases with no gene match: 15. CDR3 in amino acids: CASSHRKGGTRADEQYF. The CDR3 coding sequence is TGTGCCAGCAGCCACCGAAAAGGCGGGACTAGGGCCGACGAGCAGTACTTC.

This sequence joins TRBV2 and TRBJ2-1; TRBD2 aligns across 7 bases. V lost 6 bases to trimming and J lost 9 bases; unmatched junction nucleotides: 8. Germline loops: CDR1 SNHLY, CDR2 FYNNEI. This CDR3 region has 13 residues. The CDR3: CASSSDGGGEQFF. The CDR3 nucleotides read TGTGCCAGCAGCAGTGATGGGGGGGGTGAGCAGTTCTTC.

The J gene is TRBJ1-1, the V gene TRBV2; D unresolved. The CDR3 is made up of 12 amino acids. The ends were cut back, 6 bases at V and 4 bases at J, with 9 bases in the middle. Germline CDR1 reads SNHLY; CDR2 reads FYNNEI. CDR3 in DNA: TGTGCCAGCAGCCCCGGCCGCACTGAAGCTTTCTTT. Protein sequence: CASSPGRTEAFF.

The rearrangement links TRBV6-5 to TRBJ2-1; 11 positions agree with TRBD2. The trim removed 6 bases at V and 6 bases at J, leaving 4 bases unmatched. Germline CDR1 reads MNHEY; CDR2 reads SVGAGI. This CDR3 comprises 14 residues. Here the CDR3 DNA reads TGTGCCAGCAGACTAGCGGGGGCTGGCAATGAGCAGTTCTTC. Its translation is CASRLAGAGNEQFF.

The V and J genes are TRBV7-3 and TRBJ1-6, with D maybe TRBD1 (5 bases). The ends were cut back, 6 bases at V and 8 bases at J, with 14 bases in the middle. This CDR3 spans 14 amino acids. CDR1 and CDR2 (germline): SGHTA, FQGTGA. CDR3 DNA sequence: TGTGCCAGCAGTCAGGGAATAACCTATTCACCCCTCCACTTT. It translates to CASSQGITYSPLHF.

The rearrangement links TRBV5-4 to TRBJ1-1; TRBD1 agrees at 7 bases. Germline values: CDR1 SGHNT, CDR2 YYREEE (reference sequence). This CDR3 has 14 residues. The ends lost 4 bases at V and 5 bases at J; junction bases unmatched: 8. As DNA, the CDR3 is TGTGCCAGCAGCGATAGGGACAGAAGAACTGAAGCTTTCTTT. As protein: CASSDRDRRTEAFF.

The rearrangement joins TRBV4-1 to TRBJ2-3; the D is unclear. Trimming pared 7 bases from V and 0 bases from J, leaving 8 bases between. Germline V lookup: CDR1 MGHRA, CDR2 YSYEKL. The CDR3 totals 13 residues. DNA for the CDR3: TGCGCCAGCACCCAGGAGAGCACAGATACGCAGTATTTT. Protein product: CASTQESTDTQYF.

The rearrangement links TRBV18 to TRBJ2-1, with TRBD2 matching 7 bases. V gave up 2 bases and J gave up 7 bases; unmatched junction bases: 5. CDR1 and CDR2 from the germline V gene are KGHSH and LQKENI. The CDR3 consists of 14 residues. CDR3 loop: CASSPLAGENEQFF. The CDR3 DNA is TGTGCCAGCTCACCATTGGCGGGGGAAAATGAGCAGTTCTTC.

Comments on this clone: Additional DNA sequences in this sample encode the identical CDR3. V gene TRBV7-9 combines with J gene TRBJ1-1, with D possibly TRBD1 on 5 matching bases. The germline gives CDR1 SEHNR, CDR2 FQNEAQ (reference sequence). The CDR3 is 13 residues long. The V end was cut by 5 bases, the J end by 1 base, with 8 bases between. CDR3 sequence (DNA): TGTGCCAGCAGCCCCGGGGGGAACACTGAAGCTTTCTTT. This gives the protein CASSPGGNTEAFF.

This clone was seen a few times. The J gene is TRBJ2-3, the V gene TRBV19; 10 positions agree with TRBD1. This CDR3 has 14 amino acids. The junction had 4 bases not matched to a gene; V was cut back by 6 bases and J by 4 bases. Germline V lookup: CDR1 LNHDA, CDR2 SQIVND (reference sequence). The CDR3 protein is CASSDRGRPDTQYF. Written as DNA, the CDR3 is TGTGCCAGTAGCGACAGGGGGCGGCCAGATACGCAGTATTTT.

The V call is TRBV19, the J call TRBJ2-5, with D tentatively TRBD2 (5 bases). Between the trimmed V and J ends, which lost 4 bases and 5 bases, there was a span of 14 bases. This CDR3 is built from 14 residues. Germline assignment: CDR1 LNHDA and CDR2 SQIVND (reference sequence). The CDR3 DNA reads as TGTGCCAGTAGTACCCGGGGAGTTGGGGAGACCCAGTACTTC. The encoded protein is CASSTRGVGETQYF.

Only one count was recorded for this clone. This chain uses TRBV5-1 with TRBJ1-1; D remains ambiguous. Germline lookup yields CDR1 SGHRS and CDR2 YFSETQ. This CDR3 comprises 15 residues. V was shortened by 0 bases and J by 0 bases, with 9 bases between the two germline ends. In nucleotides, the CDR3 is TGCGCCAGCAGCTTGGGTGGGTTTATGAACACTGAAGCTTTCTTT. Translation: CASSLGGFMNTEAFF.

The chain uses TRBV28 and TRBJ1-2; 9 bases map to TRBD1. CDR1 is MDHEN, CDR2 SYDVKM, per germline. The V gene end was trimmed by 6 bases and the J gene end by 4 bases; junction bases not matched to a gene: 3. The CDR3 contains 13 residues. The chain's CDR3 is CASSRTGAYGYTF. CDR3 nucleotide sequence: TGTGCCAGCAGCCGGACAGGGGCCTATGGCTACACCTTC.